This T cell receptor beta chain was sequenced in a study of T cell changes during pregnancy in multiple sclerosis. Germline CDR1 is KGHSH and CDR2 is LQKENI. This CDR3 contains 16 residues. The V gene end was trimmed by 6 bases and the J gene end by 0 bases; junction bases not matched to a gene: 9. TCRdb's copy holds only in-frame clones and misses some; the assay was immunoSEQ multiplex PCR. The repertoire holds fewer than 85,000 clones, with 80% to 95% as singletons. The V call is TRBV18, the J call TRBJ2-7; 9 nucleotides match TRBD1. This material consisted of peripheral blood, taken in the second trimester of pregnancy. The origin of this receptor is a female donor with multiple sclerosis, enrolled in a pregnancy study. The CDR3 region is CASSGQGRDYSYEQYF. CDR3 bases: TGTGCCAGCTCGGGACAGGGTCGTGACTACTCCTACGAGCAGTACTTC.